These T cell receptor beta chains were read from a single sample in a study of blood T cell repertoires in COVID-19. Clones were sequenced by immunoSEQ multiplex PCR, and TCRdb holds only the in-frame ones, with some missing. The table has some 64,000 clones, around 80% seen once. Sequenced input: peripheral blood. These receptors were obtained from a man aged 60 to 69 with acute or convalescent COVID-19. Each CDR3 is given with its conserved first and last residue. A D gene is named only where the DNA matches it firmly. For some rows the clone size is stated as once, few or many, or as a class when expanded; others skip it.

v_gene: TRBV21-1; j_gene: TRBJ1-4; abundance: NA; d_gene: NA; CDR3aa: CASSNGTAEKLFF; CDR3nt: TGTGCCAGCAGCAATGGGACAGCCGAAAAACTGTTTTTT
v_gene: TRBV27; j_gene: TRBJ1-2; abundance: once; d_gene: TRBD1; CDR3aa: CASSPTGVANYGYTF; CDR3nt: TGTGCCAGCAGTCCGACAGGGGTAGCAAACTATGGCTACACCTTC
v_gene: TRBV24-1; j_gene: TRBJ2-7; abundance: NA; d_gene: TRBD1; CDR3aa: CATSVLGTGGAYEQYF; CDR3nt: TGTGCCACCAGTGTCCTAGGGACAGGGGGAGCCTACGAGCAGTACTTC
v_gene: TRBV11-2; j_gene: TRBJ2-1; abundance: NA; d_gene: NA; CDR3aa: CASSSGEAYNEQFF; CDR3nt: TGTGCCAGCAGCTCCGGGGAGGCCTACAATGAGCAGTTCTTC
v_gene: TRBV19; j_gene: TRBJ1-2; abundance: few; d_gene: NA; CDR3aa: CATQEEQGSWYAGYTF; CDR3nt: TGTGCCACCCAAGAAGAACAGGGTTCCTGGTATGCGGGCTACACCTTC
v_gene: TRBV29-1; j_gene: TRBJ2-4; abundance: NA; d_gene: NA; CDR3aa: CSVESLAKNIQYF; CDR3nt: TGCAGCGTTGAGAGCCTAGCGAAAAACATTCAGTACTTC
v_gene: TRBV4-3; j_gene: TRBJ2-7; abundance: once; d_gene: TRBD1; CDR3aa: CASSPGTGAYEQYF; CDR3nt: TGCGCCAGCAGTCCCGGGACAGGGGCCTACGAGCAGTACTTC
v_gene: TRBV28; j_gene: TRBJ2-7; abundance: NA; d_gene: TRBD2; CDR3aa: CASSFPLAGSGEQYF; CDR3nt: TGTGCCAGCAGTTTTCCCCTAGCGGGGTCTGGCGAGCAGTACTTC
v_gene: TRBV30; j_gene: TRBJ2-1; abundance: NA; d_gene: TRBD2; CDR3aa: CAWSTLAGAGGEQFF; CDR3nt: TGTGCCTGGAGTACCCTAGCGGGAGCGGGGGGTGAGCAGTTCTTC
v_gene: TRBV4-2; j_gene: TRBJ2-3; abundance: once; d_gene: TRBD2; CDR3aa: CASSQALAGGPTDTQYF; CDR3nt: TGTGCCAGCAGCCAAGCCCTAGCGGGAGGGCCTACAGATACGCAGTATTTT
v_gene: TRBV5-1; j_gene: TRBJ1-2; abundance: NA; d_gene: NA; CDR3aa: CASSQDKYYGYTF; CDR3nt: TGCGCCAGCAGCCAGGACAAATACTATGGCTACACCTTC
v_gene: TRBV2; j_gene: TRBJ2-3; abundance: NA; d_gene: TRBD1; CDR3aa: CARRGQGASDTQYF; CDR3nt: TGTGCCCGCCGCGGGCAGGGGGCGTCAGATACGCAGTATTTT
v_gene: TRBV5-1; j_gene: TRBJ1-2; abundance: many; d_gene: NA; CDR3aa: CASSFRQGTNYGYTF; CDR3nt: TGCGCCAGCAGCTTCAGGCAGGGGACTAACTATGGCTACACCTTC
v_gene: TRBV19; j_gene: TRBJ1-2; abundance: NA; d_gene: NA; CDR3aa: CASSMFGGNVNYGYTF; CDR3nt: TGTGCCAGTAGTATGTTTGGAGGGAATGTTAACTATGGCTACACCTTC
v_gene: TRBV13; j_gene: TRBJ2-5; abundance: NA; d_gene: NA; CDR3aa: CASSLGTRQETQYF; CDR3nt: TGTGCCAGCAGCCTCGGGACTCGACAAGAGACCCAGTACTTC
v_gene: TRBV30; j_gene: TRBJ1-1; abundance: NA; d_gene: NA; CDR3aa: CAWSVLGGGTEAFF; CDR3nt: TGTGCCTGGAGTGTACTGGGGGGAGGCACTGAAGCTTTCTTT
v_gene: TRBV18; j_gene: TRBJ2-2; abundance: NA; d_gene: NA; CDR3aa: CASSPPAGANTGELFF; CDR3nt: TGTGCCAGCTCACCACCGGCAGGGGCAAACACCGGGGAGCTGTTTTTT
v_gene: TRBV7-9; j_gene: TRBJ2-5; abundance: NA; d_gene: TRBD1; CDR3aa: CASSLVQGAGETQYF; CDR3nt: TGTGCCAGCAGCTTAGTTCAGGGGGCCGGAGAGACCCAGTACTTC
v_gene: TRBV28; j_gene: TRBJ1-1; abundance: NA; d_gene: NA; CDR3aa: CASSLYSRDTEAFF; CDR3nt: TGTGCCAGCAGTTTATACAGCAGGGACACTGAAGCTTTCTTT
v_gene: TRBV5-4; j_gene: TRBJ1-1; abundance: few; d_gene: NA; CDR3aa: CASSNPTGTEAFF; CDR3nt: TGTGCCAGCAGCAACCCGACAGGCACTGAAGCTTTCTTT
v_gene: TRBV27; j_gene: TRBJ1-4; abundance: NA; d_gene: NA; CDR3aa: CASSATGSVVEKLFF; CDR3nt: TGTGCCAGCAGTGCAACCGGGTCCGTCGTCGAAAAACTGTTTTTT
v_gene: TRBV3-1/TRBV3-2; j_gene: TRBJ2-3; abundance: NA; d_gene: TRBD1; CDR3aa: CASSPGQGTGTQYF; CDR3nt: TGTGCCAGCAGCCCCGGACAGGGTACAGGTACGCAGTATTTT
v_gene: TRBV5-1; j_gene: TRBJ2-3; abundance: NA; d_gene: NA; CDR3aa: CASSLTSRGTDTQYF; CDR3nt: TGCGCCAGCAGCTTGACTAGTCGGGGCACAGATACGCAGTATTTT
v_gene: TRBV28; j_gene: TRBJ1-3; abundance: NA; d_gene: NA; CDR3aa: CASTTSGGVVGNTIYF; CDR3nt: TGTGCCAGCACCACCTCGGGGGGGGTGGTGGGAAACACCATATATTTT
v_gene: TRBV5-1; j_gene: TRBJ2-2; abundance: NA; d_gene: NA; CDR3aa: CASSLLAVGDAGELFF; CDR3nt: TGCGCCAGCAGCTTGTTAGCGGTAGGGGATGCCGGGGAGCTGTTTTTT
v_gene: TRBV20-1; j_gene: TRBJ2-1; abundance: NA; d_gene: NA; CDR3aa: CSASLPRVYNEQFF; CDR3nt: TGCAGTGCTAGTCTTCCCAGGGTATACAATGAGCAGTTCTTC
v_gene: TRBV19; j_gene: TRBJ1-1; abundance: NA; d_gene: NA; CDR3aa: CASSIPTVEAFF; CDR3nt: TGTGCCAGTAGTATTCCGACAGTTGAAGCTTTCTTT
v_gene: TRBV30; j_gene: TRBJ2-2; abundance: NA; d_gene: NA; CDR3aa: CAWSLTSSWGGELFF; CDR3nt: TGTGCCTGGAGTCTTACTAGCTCATGGGGGGGGGAGCTGTTTTTT
v_gene: TRBV18; j_gene: TRBJ2-7; abundance: NA; d_gene: TRBD1; CDR3aa: CASSPPRTGVFYEQYF; CDR3nt: TGTGCCAGCTCACCACCGAGGACAGGGGTTTTCTACGAGCAGTACTTC
v_gene: TRBV5-4; j_gene: TRBJ2-1; abundance: NA; d_gene: TRBD2; CDR3aa: CASSRLAGIINEQFF; CDR3nt: TGTGCCAGCAGCCGTCTAGCGGGGATTATCAATGAGCAGTTCTTC
v_gene: TRBV4-2; j_gene: TRBJ2-2; abundance: few; d_gene: TRBD2; CDR3aa: CASSQAGRFKGGVAGGTGELFF; CDR3nt: TGTGCCAGCAGCCAAGCCGGTCGTTTCAAGGGGGGCGTTGCGGGAGGCACCGGGGAGCTGTTTTTT
v_gene: TRBV4-1; j_gene: TRBJ2-1; abundance: NA; d_gene: NA; CDR3aa: CASSPPFGEQFF; CDR3nt: TGCGCCAGCAGCCCGCCTTTCGGTGAGCAGTTCTTC